The 12 T cell receptor beta chains listed next were all sequenced from one sample in a study of T-cell reconstitution after alpha-beta-depleted transplantation in children. Unique molecular identifiers were used to barcode this TCRbeta library. TCRdb ran MiXCR on the PCR reads and lists one entry per CDR3 protein. The profile shows roughly 66,000 distinct CDR3 sequences, roughly 5% of them singletons. This sample comprised PBMCs, mostly from graft donor cells, obtained 180 days after TCRalphabeta/CD19-depleted stem cell transplant. The receptor set was obtained from a boy in the first two years of life who had a stem cell transplant for acute myeloid leukemia, so the T cells may come from the graft donor.

This clonotype was counted ten times or more. The J gene is TRBJ1-1, the V gene TRBV29-1; 8 bases map to TRBD1. The CDR3 totals 14 residues. V gave up 6 bases and J gave up 4 bases; unmatched junction bases: 10. Per the germline V gene, CDR1 is SQVTM and CDR2 is ANQGSEA. Written as DNA, the CDR3 is TGCAGCGTAGAGATACAGGGGGTGGGCACTGAAGCTTTCTTT. It translates to CSVEIQGVGTEAFF.

Many counts were recorded for this clonotype. This chain joins TRBV19 and TRBJ2-4, with 8 bases matching TRBD2. Losses at the gene ends were 3 bases for V and 0 bases for J; bases not matched to a gene: 7. CDR1 is LNHDA and CDR2 is SQIVND in the germline V gene (reference sequence). The CDR3 extends over 17 amino acids. The CDR3 DNA sequence: TGTGCCAGTAGTATGGGGCTAGCGGGCCTAGCCAAAAACATTCAGTACTTC. Translation: CASSMGLAGLAKNIQYF.

This clonotype was seen many times. The V gene is TRBV5-1, the J gene TRBJ2-1, with TRBD1 matching 8 bases. Per the germline V gene, CDR1 is SGHRS and CDR2 is YFSETQ. The J segment lost 6 bases and the V segment lost 1 base, leaving 6 bases of the junction unmatched. The CDR3 runs to 15 residues. CDR3 nucleotide sequence: TGCGCCAGCAGCTTGCAACGGACAGGGATCAATGAGCAGTTCTTC. It encodes CASSLQRTGINEQFF.

There are many counts of this clonotype. The rearrangement joins TRBV25-1 to TRBJ2-7; 8 bases are a match to TRBD1. With V trimmed by 3 bases and J by 3 bases, 4 bases remained unmatched. Germline CDR1 is MGHDK and CDR2 is SYGVNS. CDR3 length equals 14 residues. The CDR3 protein is CASSDGTGSYEQYF. The CDR3 bases are TGTGCCAGCAGTGACGGGACAGGCAGCTACGAGCAGTACTTC.

This clonotype has at least ten counts. The V gene is TRBV12-3 or TRBV12-4, the J gene TRBJ1-2, with D hard to call. The V end was cut by 6 bases, the J end by 8 bases, with 22 bases between. There are 15 residues in the CDR3. Here the CDR3 DNA reads TGTGCCAGCAGCCCATCCGGTCAGTTTAAATCCGGCTACACCTTC. It specifies CASSPSGQFKSGYTF.

This clonotype was seen repeatedly, ten times or more. J is TRBJ2-3 and V is TRBV15; maybe TRBD1 (5 bases). The germline CDR1 and CDR2 sequences are LNHNV and YYDKDF (reference sequence). The CDR3 sequence is 16 residues long. The ends were cut back, 5 bases at V and 0 bases at J, with 15 bases in the middle. CDR3 in amino acids: CATSGWTCSSTDTQYF. As DNA, the CDR3 is TGTGCCACCAGCGGGTGGACATGCTCTAGCACAGATACGCAGTATTTT.

This clonotype was seen many times. The chain combines TRBV3-1 with TRBJ2-3; maybe TRBD2 (5 bases). Germline V CDR1 and CDR2: LGHDT, YNNKEL (reference sequence). With 2 bases removed from V and 5 bases from J, the gap between germline ends came to 11 bases. The CDR3 is 14 residues long. The CDR3 loop reads CASSQRLGEDTQYF. As DNA, the CDR3 is TGTGCCAGCAGCCAACGGCTGGGAGAAGATACGCAGTATTTT.

This clonotype was recorded many times. The rearrangement links TRBV7-9 to TRBJ1-6; D gene uncertain. The germline gives CDR1 SEHNR, CDR2 FQNEAQ (reference sequence). V was cut by 5 bases and J by 0 bases, with 5 bases left in between. CDR3 length: 14 amino acids. The CDR3 DNA follows: TGTGCCAGCAGCAGGGACTCCTATAATTCACCCCTCCACTTT. Translating it yields CASSRDSYNSPLHF.

Ten or more counts support this clonotype. This chain connects TRBV15 to TRBJ1-2; 9 positions agree with TRBD1. V gave up 3 bases and J gave up 4 bases; unmatched junction bases: 15. The germline gives CDR1 LNHNV, CDR2 YYDKDF (reference sequence). The CDR3 is 18 residues long. The CDR3 DNA sequence: TGTGCCACCAGCAGTTACCTCCGGGGGACAGGGTCGTTCTATGGCTACACCTTC. Translation: CATSSYLRGTGSFYGYTF.

The sample holds many counts of this clonotype. The chain links TRBV6-5 to TRBJ2-3; TRBD2 might be the D (8 bases). CDR1 is MNHEY and CDR2 is SVGAGI in the germline V gene. Trimming left V 2 bases short and J 1 base short, with 13 bases between. The CDR3 length is 16 residues. In DNA, the CDR3 is TGTGCCAGCAGTTACCCGGGAGGGGGCGGCACAGATACGCAGTATTTT. It translates to CASSYPGGGGTDTQYF.

This chain joins TRBV5-4 and TRBJ2-1; maybe TRBD2 (5 bases). V lost 4 bases and J lost 6, with 14 bases in between. Germline V lookup: CDR1 SGHNT, CDR2 YYREEE (reference sequence). The CDR3 covers 14 residues. CDR3 sequence (DNA): TGTGCCAGCAGCCCGGAGGCCAGCTCCAATGAGCAGTTCTTC. Its translation: CASSPEASSNEQFF.

This clonotype was recorded many times. The chain combines TRBV20-1 with TRBJ1-5; 9 bases are shared with TRBD1. This CDR3 has 14 amino acids. CDR1 DFQATT and CDR2 SNEGSKA come from the germline V gene (reference sequence). With V trimmed by 3 bases and J by 6 bases, 6 bases remained unmatched. CDR3 coding DNA: TGCAGTGCTAGTACTTACAGGGGGCCTCAGCCCCAGCATTTT. It codes for CSASTYRGPQPQHF.